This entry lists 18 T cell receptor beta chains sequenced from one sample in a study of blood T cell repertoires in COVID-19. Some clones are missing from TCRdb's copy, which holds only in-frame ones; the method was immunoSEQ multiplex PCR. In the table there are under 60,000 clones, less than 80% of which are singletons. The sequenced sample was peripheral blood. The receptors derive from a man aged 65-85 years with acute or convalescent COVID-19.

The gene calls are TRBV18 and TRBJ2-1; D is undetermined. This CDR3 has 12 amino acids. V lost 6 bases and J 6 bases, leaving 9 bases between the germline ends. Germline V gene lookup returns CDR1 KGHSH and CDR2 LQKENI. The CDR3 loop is CASSPPGNEQFF. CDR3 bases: TGTGCCAGCTCCCCGCCAGGCAATGAGCAGTTCTTC.

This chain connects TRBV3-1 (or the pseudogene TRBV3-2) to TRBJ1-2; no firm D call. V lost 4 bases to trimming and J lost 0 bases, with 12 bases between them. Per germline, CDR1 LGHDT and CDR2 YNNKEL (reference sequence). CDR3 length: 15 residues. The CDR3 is CASSRNVGSNYGYTF. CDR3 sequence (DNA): TGTGCCAGCAGCCGAAACGTCGGTTCTAACTATGGCTACACCTTC.

CDR3 region: CAWSVFGRAGANVLTF. CDR3 DNA: TGTGCCTGGAGTGTATTTGGGCGGGCTGGGGCCAACGTCCTGACTTTC. The rearrangement links TRBV30 to TRBJ2-6; possible D gene TRBD2, 5 bases. CDR1 is GTSNPN and CDR2 is SVGIG in the germline V gene (reference sequence). The CDR3 runs to 16 residues. With 0 bases removed from V and 2 bases from J, the gap between germline ends came to 11 bases.

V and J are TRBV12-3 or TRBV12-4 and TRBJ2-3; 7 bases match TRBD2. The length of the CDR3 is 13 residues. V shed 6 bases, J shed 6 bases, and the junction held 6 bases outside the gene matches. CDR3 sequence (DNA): TGTGCCAGCAGCCTAGCGGTGGAGGATACGCAGTATTTT. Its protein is CASSLAVEDTQYF.

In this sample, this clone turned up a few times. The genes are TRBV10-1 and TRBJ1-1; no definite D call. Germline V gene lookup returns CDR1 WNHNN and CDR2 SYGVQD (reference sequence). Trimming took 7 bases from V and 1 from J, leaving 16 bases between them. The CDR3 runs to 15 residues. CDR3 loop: CASTPRAVRNTEAFF. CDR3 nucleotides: TGCGCCAGCACCCCGAGGGCAGTTAGGAACACTGAAGCTTTCTTT.

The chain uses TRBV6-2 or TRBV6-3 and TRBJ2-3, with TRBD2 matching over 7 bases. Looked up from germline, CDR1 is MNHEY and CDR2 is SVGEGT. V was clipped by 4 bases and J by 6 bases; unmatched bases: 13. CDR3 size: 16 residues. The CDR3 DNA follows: TGTGCCAGCAGTTTCCGGGCTAGCGGAAAATGGGATACGCAGTATTTT. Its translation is CASSFRASGKWDTQYF.

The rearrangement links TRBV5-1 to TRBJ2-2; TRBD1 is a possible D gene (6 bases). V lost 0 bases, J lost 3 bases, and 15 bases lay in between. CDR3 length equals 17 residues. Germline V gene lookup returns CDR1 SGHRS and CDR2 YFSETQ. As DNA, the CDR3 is TGCGCCAGCAGCTTGGAGCCCCCAGGGGCAGACACCGGGGAGCTGTTTTTT. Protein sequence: CASSLEPPGADTGELFF.

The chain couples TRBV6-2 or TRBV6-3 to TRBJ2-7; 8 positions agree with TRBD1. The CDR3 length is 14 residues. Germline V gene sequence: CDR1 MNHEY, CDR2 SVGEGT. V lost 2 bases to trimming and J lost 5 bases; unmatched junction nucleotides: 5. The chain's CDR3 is CASSYDRGDDEQYF. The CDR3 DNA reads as TGTGCCAGCAGTTACGACAGGGGTGATGACGAGCAGTACTTC.

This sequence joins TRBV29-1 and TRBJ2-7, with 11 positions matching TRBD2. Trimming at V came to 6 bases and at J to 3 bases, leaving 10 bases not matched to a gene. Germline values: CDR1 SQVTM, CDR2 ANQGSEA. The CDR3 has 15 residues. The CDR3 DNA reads TGCAGCGTGGACTATCAAGGGACTAGCGGCTACGAGCAGTACTTC. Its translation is CSVDYQGTSGYEQYF.

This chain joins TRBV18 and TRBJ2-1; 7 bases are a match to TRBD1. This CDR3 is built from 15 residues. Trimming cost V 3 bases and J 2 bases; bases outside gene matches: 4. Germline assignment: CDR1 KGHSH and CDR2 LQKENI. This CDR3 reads CASSPGDSTYNEQFF. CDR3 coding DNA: TGTGCCAGCTCACCCGGGGACAGCACCTACAATGAGCAGTTCTTC.

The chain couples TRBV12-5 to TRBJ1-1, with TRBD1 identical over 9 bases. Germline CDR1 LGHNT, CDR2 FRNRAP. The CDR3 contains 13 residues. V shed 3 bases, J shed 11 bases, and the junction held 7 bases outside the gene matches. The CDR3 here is CASGFSQGAEAFF. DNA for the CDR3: TGTGCTAGTGGTTTCTCACAGGGGGCGGAGGCTTTCTTT. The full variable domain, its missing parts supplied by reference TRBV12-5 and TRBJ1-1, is DARVTQTPRHKVTEMGQEVTMRCQPILGHNTVFWYRQTMMQGLELLAYFRNRAPLDDSGMPKDRFSAEMPDATLATLKIQPSEPRDSAVYFCASGFSQGAEAFFGQGTRLTVV.

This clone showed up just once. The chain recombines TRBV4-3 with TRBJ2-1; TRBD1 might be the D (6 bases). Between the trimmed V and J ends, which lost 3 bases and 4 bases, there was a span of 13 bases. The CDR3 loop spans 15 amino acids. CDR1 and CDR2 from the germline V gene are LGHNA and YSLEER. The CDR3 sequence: CASSQARTAYNEQFF. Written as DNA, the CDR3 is TGCGCCAGCAGCCAGGCACGGACAGCTTACAATGAGCAGTTCTTC.

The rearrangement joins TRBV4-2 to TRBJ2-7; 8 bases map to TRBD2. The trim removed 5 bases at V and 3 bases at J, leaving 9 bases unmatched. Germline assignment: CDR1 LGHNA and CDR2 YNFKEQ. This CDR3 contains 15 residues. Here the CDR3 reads CASSFSRGEDYEQYF. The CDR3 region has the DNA TGTGCCAGCAGCTTTTCGCGGGGGGAGGACTACGAGCAGTACTTC.

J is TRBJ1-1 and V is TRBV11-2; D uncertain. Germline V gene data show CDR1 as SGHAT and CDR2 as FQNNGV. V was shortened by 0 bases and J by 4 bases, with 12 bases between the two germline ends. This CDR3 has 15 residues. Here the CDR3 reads CASSLEGSVGTEAFF. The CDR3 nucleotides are TGTGCCAGCAGCTTAGAGGGGAGCGTGGGCACTGAAGCTTTCTTT.

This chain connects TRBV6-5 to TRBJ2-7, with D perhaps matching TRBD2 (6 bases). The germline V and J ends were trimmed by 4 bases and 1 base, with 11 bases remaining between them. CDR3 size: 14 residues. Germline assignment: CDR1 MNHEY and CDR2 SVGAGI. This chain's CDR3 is CASSSLAPSYEQYF. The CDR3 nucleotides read TGTGCCAGCAGTTCGCTAGCGCCTTCCTACGAGCAGTACTTC.

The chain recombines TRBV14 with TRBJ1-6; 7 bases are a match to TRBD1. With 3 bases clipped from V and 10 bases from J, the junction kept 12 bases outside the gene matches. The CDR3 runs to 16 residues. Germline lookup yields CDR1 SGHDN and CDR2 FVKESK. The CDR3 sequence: CASSHLGQYGGSPLHF. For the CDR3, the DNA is TGTGCCAGCAGCCACTTGGGACAGTACGGCGGATCACCCCTCCACTTT.

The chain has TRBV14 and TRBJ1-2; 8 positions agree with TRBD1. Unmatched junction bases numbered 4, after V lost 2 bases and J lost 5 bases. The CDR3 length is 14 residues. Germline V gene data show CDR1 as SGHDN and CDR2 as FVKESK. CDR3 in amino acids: CASSQTRTGYGYTF. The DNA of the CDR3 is TGTGCCAGCAGCCAAACCCGGACAGGGTATGGCTACACCTTC.

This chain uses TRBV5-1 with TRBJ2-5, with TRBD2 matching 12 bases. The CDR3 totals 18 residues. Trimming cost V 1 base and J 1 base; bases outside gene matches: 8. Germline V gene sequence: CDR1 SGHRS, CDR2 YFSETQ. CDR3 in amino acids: CASSLLAGGPGGQETQYF. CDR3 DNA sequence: TGCGCCAGCAGCTTGCTAGCGGGAGGGCCGGGGGGCCAAGAGACCCAGTACTTC. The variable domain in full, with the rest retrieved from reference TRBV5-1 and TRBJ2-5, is KAGVTQTPRYLIKTRGQQVTLSCSPISGHRSVSWYQQTPGQGLQFLFEYFSETQRNKGNFPGRFSGRQFSNSRSEMNVSTLELGDSALYLCASSLLAGGPGGQETQYFGPGTRLLVL.